This T cell receptor (beta chain) was observed in a study of blood T cell repertoires in COVID-19. Across the study: Whether acute or convalescent, the COVID-19 samples came from the United States, Italy and Spain. In each case, the material was cDNA or gDNA derived from T cells, B-cell-depleted T cells, or PBMCs.

V was shortened by 3 bases and J by 4 bases, with 18 bases between the two germline ends. This CDR3 has 16 amino acids. Germline CDR1 and CDR2: KGHSH and LQKENI. Per the original methods: How many nucleated cells were present was estimated from reference gene primer amplification. The assay was immunoSEQ multiplex PCR, and TCRdb's table has in-frame clones only and misses some. V and J calls and clone size come straight from that table; D and trimming were deduced from the DNA. This table holds a few hundred thousand clones, roughly 80% found once. The material sequenced was peripheral blood. The chain links TRBV18 to TRBJ1-1, with D hard to call. This clonotype was sampled from a human donor in a cohort sampled during active COVID-19. CDR3 bases: TGTGCCAGCTCACCCGGACGGCTTCCCGGAGGCACTGAAGCTTTCTTT. Translation gives CASSPGRLPGGTEAFF.